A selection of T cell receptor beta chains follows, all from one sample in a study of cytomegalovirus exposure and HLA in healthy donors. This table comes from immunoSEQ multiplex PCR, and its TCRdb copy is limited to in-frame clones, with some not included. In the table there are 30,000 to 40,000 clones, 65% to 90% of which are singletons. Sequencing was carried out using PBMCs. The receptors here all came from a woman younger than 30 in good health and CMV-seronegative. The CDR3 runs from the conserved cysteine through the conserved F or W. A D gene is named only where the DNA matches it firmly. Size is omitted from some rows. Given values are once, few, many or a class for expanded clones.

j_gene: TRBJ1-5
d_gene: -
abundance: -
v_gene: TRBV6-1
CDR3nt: TGTGCCAGCAGTGAACAGGGGAGCCATCAGCCCCAGAATTTT
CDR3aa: CASSEQGSHQPQNF

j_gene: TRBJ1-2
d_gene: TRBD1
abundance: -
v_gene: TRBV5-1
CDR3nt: TGCGCCAGCAGCTACATACAGGGGTGGGACTATGGCTACACCTTC
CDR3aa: CASSYIQGWDYGYTF

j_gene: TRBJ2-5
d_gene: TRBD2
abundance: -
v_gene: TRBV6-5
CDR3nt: TGTGCCAGCAGTTACGGCAGCGGGATCCAAGAGACCCAGTACTTC
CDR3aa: CASSYGSGIQETQYF

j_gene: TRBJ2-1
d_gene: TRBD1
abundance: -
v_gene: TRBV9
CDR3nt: TGTGCCAGCAGCTCCCAGGACAGGGATGGGAATGAGCAGTTCTTC
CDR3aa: CASSSQDRDGNEQFF

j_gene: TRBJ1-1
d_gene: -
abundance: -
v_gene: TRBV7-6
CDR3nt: TGTGCCAGCAGCTTAGCGAGGAACACTGAAGCTTTCTTT
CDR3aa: CASSLARNTEAFF

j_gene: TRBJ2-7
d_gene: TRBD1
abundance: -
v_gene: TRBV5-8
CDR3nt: TGTGCCAGCAGCCAACGACAGGGCAACTACTACGAGCAGTACTTC
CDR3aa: CASSQRQGNYYEQYF

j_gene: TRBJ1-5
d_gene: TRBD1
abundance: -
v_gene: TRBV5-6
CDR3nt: TGTGCCAGCCACCGGCAGGGGGACGGGTATAGCAATCAGCCCCAGCATTTT
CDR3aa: CASHRQGDGYSNQPQHF

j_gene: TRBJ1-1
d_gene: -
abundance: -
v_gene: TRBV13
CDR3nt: TGTGCCAGCAGCTTACACGGGATGAACACTGAAGCTTTCTTT
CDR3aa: CASSLHGMNTEAFF

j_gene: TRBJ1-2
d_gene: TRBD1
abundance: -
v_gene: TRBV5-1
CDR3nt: TGCGCCAGCAGCGGTGGGACAGGGGACTATGGCTACACCTTC
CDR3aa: CASSGGTGDYGYTF

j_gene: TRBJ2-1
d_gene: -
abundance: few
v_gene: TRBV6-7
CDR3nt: TGTGCCAGCAGTTACGGCCTATTGCGGTTTAAGAATGAGCAGTTCTTC
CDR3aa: CASSYGLLRFKNEQFF

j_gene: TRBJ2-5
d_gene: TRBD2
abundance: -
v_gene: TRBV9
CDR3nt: TGTGCCAGCGGTACTAGCGGGGGGGCCCAAGAGACCCAGTACTTC
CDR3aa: CASGTSGGAQETQYF

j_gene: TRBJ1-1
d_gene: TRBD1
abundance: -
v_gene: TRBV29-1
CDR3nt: TGCAGCCACCGAGGGGGGACAGGTATGAACACTGAAGCTTTCTTT
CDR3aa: CSHRGGTGMNTEAFF

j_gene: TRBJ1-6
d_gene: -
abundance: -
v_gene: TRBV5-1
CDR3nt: TGCGCCAGCAGCTTAGGTGGGACAATGGATTCACCCCTCCACTTT
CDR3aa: CASSLGGTMDSPLHF

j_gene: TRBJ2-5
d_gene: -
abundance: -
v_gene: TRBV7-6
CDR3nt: TGTGCCAGCAGCTTAGAGGGGGGGCAGGAGACCCAGTACTTC
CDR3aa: CASSLEGGQETQYF

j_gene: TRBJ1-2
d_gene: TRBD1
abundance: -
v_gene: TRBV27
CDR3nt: TGTGCCAGCGGCCTCGACAGGGGGGGTGAAGGCTACACCTTC
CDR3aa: CASGLDRGGEGYTF

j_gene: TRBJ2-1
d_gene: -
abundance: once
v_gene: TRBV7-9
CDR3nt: TGTTCCAGCAGCTTATATTGGGAGATAGATGGGGGCGATGAGCAGTTCTTC
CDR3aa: CSSSLYWEIDGGDEQFF

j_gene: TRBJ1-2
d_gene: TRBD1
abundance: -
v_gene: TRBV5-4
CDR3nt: TGTGCCAGCAGCCCCGGCCCAGGGGGCTATGGCTACCCCTTC
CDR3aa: CASSPGPGGYGYPF

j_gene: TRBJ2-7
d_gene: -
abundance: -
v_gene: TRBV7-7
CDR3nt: TGTGCCAGCAGCTTCGGGACACTCTACGAGCAGTACTTC
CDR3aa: CASSFGTLYEQYF

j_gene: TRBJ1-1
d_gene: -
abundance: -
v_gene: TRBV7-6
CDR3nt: TGTGCCAGCAGCCCACCCCCGGCAGGGTACACTGAAGCTTTCTTT
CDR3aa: CASSPPPAGYTEAFF

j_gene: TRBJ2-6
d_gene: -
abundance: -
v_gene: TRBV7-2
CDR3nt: TGTGCCAGCAGCCCAGACTACTCTGGGGCCAACGTCCTGACTTTC
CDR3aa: CASSPDYSGANVLTF

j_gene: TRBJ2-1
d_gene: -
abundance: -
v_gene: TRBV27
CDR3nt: TGTGCCAGCAGTTTGCGGGATCGGGGGAATGAGCAGTTCTTC
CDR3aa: CASSLRDRGNEQFF

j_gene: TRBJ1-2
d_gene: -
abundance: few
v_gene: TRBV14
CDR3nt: TGTGCCAGCAGCCAAGCTCTAGATCTCTATGGCTACACCTTC
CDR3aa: CASSQALDLYGYTF

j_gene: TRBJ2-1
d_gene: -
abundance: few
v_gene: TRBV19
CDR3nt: TGTGCCAGTAGTAGCGCCCAGGGCTTTTGCGAGCAGTTCTTC
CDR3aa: CASSSAQGFCEQFF

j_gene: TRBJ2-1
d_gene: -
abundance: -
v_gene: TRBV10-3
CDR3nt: TGTGCCATCAGTGATGGAGGCAATGAGCAGTTCTTC
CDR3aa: CAISDGGNEQFF

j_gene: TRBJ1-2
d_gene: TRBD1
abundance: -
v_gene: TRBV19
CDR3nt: TGTGCCAGTAGTTTAACAGGGGAAGGCTATGGCTACACCTTC
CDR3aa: CASSLTGEGYGYTF

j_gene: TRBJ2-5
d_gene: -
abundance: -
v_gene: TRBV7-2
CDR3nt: TGTGCCAGCAGCTTAGATATGGGAGGAGAGACCCAGTACTTC
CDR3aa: CASSLDMGGETQYF